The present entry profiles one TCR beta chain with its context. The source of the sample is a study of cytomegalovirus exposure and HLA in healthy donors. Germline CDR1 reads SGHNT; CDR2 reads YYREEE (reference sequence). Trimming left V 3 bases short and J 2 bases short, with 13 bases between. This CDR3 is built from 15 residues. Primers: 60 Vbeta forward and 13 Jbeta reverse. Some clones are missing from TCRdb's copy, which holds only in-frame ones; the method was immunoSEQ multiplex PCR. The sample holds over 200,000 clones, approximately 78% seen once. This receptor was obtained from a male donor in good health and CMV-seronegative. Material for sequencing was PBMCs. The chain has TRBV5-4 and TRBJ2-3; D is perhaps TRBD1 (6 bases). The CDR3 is CASSSTGISTDTQYF. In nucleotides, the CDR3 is TGTGCCAGCAGCTCAACAGGGATTTCCACAGATACGCAGTATTTT.